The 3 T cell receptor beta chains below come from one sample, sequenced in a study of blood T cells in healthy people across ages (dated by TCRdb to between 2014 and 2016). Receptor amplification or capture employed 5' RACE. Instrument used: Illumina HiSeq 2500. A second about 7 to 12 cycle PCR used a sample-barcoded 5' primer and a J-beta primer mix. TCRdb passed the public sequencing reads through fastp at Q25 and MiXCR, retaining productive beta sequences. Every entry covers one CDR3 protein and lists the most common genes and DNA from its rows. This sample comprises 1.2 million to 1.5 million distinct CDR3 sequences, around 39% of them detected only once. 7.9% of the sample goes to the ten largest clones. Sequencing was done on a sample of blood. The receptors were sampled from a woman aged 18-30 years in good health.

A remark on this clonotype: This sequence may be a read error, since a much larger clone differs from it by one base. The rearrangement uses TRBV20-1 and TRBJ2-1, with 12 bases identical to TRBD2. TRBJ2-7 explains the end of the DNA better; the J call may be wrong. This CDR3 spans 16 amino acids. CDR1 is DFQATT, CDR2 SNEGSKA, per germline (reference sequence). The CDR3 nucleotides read TGCAGTGCTAGACCTAGCGGGGGGGCCCCCTACAATGAGCAGTACTTC. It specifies CSARPSGGAPYNEQYF.

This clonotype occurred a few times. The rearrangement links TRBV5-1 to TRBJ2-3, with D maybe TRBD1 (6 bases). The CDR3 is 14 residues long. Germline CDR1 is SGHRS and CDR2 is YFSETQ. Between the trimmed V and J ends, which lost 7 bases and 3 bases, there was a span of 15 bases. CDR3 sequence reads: CASARRGGTDTQYF. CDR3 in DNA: TGCGCCAGCGCAAGGAGAGGGGGAACAGATACGCAGTATTTT.

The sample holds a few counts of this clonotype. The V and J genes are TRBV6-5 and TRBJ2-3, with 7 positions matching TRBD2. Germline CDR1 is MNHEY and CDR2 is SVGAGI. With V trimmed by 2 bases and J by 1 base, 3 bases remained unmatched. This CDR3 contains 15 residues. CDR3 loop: CASSYAAGGTDTQYF. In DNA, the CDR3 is TGTGCCAGCAGTTACGCCGCGGGAGGCACAGATACGCAGTATTTT.